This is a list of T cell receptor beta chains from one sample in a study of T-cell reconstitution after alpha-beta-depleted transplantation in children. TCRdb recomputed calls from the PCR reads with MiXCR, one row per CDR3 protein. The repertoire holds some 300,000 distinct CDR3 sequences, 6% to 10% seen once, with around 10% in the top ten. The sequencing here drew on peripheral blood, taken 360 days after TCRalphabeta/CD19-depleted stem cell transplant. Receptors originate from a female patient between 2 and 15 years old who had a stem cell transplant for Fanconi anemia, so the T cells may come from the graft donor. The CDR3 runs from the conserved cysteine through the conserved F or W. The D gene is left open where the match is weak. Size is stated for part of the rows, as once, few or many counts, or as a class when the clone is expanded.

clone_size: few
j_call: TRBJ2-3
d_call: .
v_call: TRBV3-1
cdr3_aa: CASSQHDRTTDTQYF
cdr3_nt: TGTGCCAGCAGCCAACATGACAGAACCACAGATACGCAGTATTTT

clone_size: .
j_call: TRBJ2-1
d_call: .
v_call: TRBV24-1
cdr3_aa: CATSDFGQVRLELVDEQFF
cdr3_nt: TGTGCCACCAGTGATTTTGGCCAGGTAAGACTAGAATTGGTAGATGAGCAGTTCTTC

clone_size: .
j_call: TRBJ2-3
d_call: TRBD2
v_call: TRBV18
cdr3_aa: CASRPLAGFTDTQYF
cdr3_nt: TGTGCCAGCCGACCACTAGCGGGGTTCACAGATACGCAGTATTTT

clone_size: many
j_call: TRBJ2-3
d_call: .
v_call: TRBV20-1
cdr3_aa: CSARLPVSSTDTQYF
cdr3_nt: TGCAGTGCTAGACTACCGGTATCTAGCACAGATACGCAGTATTTT

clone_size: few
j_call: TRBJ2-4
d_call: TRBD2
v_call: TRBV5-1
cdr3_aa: CASSPGTTGLNIQYF
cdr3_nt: TGCGCCAGCAGCCCAGGGACTACCGGGCTAAACATTCAGTACTTC

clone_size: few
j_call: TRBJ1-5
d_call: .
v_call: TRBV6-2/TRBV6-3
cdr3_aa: CASSRGGHNQPQHF
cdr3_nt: TGTGCCAGCAGTCGCGGGGGGCACAATCAGCCCCAGCATTTT

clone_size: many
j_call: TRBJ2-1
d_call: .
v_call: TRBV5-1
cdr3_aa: CASSLSVEQFF
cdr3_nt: TGCGCCAGCAGCTTAAGTGTCGAGCAGTTCTTC

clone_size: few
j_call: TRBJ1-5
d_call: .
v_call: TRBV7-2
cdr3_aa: CASSGGGPDQPQHF
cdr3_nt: TGTGCCAGCAGCGGGGGGGGACCTGATCAGCCCCAGCATTTT

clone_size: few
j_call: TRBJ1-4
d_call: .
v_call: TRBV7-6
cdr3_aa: CASSLTGYNEKLFF
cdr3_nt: TGTGCCAGCAGCTTGACAGGATACAATGAAAAACTGTTTTTT

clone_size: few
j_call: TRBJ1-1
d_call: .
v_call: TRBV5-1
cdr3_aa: CASSLFVFGQNKAFF
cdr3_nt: TGCGCCAGCAGCTTGTTCGTTTTTGGACAAAATAAAGCTTTCTTT

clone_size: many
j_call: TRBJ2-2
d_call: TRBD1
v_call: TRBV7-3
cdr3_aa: CASSLTRDRANTGELFF
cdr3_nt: TGTGCCAGCAGCCTCACCCGAGACAGGGCGAACACCGGGGAGCTGTTTTTT

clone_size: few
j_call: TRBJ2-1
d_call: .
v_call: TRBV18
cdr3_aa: CASSPWDNEQFF
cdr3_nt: TGTGCCAGCTCACCATGGGACAATGAGCAGTTCTTC

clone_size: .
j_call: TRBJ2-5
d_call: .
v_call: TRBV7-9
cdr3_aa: CASQGQGRETQYF
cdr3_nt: TGTGCCAGCCAGGGCCAGGGACGAGAGACCCAGTACTTC

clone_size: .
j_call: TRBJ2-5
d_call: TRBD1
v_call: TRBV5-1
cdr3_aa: CAISLEAQGVGETQYF
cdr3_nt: TGCGCCATCAGCTTGGAGGCGCAGGGGGTAGGGGAGACCCAGTACTTC

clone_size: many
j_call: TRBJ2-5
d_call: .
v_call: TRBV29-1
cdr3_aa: CSVVDSGVETQYF
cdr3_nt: TGCAGCGTTGTAGATTCGGGGGTTGAGACCCAGTACTTC

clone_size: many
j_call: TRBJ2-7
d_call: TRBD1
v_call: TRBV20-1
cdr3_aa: CSARGTGNPF
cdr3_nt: TGCAGTGCTAGAGGGACAGGGAACCCCTTC

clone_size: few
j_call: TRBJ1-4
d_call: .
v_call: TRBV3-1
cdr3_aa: CASSQGPKLFF
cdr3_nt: TGTGCCAGCAGCCAAGGGCCAAAACTGTTTTTT

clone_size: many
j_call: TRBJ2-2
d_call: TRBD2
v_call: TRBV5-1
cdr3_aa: CASSHGLAGVSGELFF
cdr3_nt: TGCGCCAGCAGCCACGGACTAGCGGGAGTCTCAGGGGAGCTGTTTTTT

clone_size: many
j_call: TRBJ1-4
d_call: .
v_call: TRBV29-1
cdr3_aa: CSGGTEHEKLFF
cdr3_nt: TGCAGCGGGGGGACGGAGCATGAAAAACTGTTTTTT

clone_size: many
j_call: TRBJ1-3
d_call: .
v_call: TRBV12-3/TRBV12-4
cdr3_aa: CASSWGSSGNTIYF
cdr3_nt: TGTGCCAGCAGTTGGGGGTCCTCTGGAAACACCATATATTTT

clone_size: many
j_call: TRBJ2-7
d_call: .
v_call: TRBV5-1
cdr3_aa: CASSLVQDAYEQYF
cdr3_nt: TGCGCCAGCAGCTTGGTTCAGGATGCCTACGAGCAGTACTTC

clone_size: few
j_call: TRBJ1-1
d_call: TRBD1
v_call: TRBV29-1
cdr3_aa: CSVETGTDGGNTEAFF
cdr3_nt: TGCAGCGTTGAGACAGGGACGGACGGGGGAAACACTGAAGCTTTCTTT

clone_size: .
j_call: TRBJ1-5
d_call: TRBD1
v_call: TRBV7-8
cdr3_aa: CASSLDRGYQPQHF
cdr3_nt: TGTGCCAGCAGCCTCGACAGGGGATATCAGCCCCAGCATTTT

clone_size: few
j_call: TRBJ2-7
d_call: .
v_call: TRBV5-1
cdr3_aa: CASSWDWNYEQYF
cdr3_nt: TGCGCCAGCAGCTGGGACTGGAACTACGAGCAGTACTTC

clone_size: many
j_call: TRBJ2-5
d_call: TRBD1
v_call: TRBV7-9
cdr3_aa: CASSFHGQGGKETQYF
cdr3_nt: TGTGCCAGCAGCTTTCACGGACAGGGGGGGAAAGAGACCCAGTACTTC

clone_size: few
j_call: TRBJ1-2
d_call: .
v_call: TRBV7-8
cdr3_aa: CASSLAPGGQNYGYTF
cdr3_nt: TGTGCCAGCAGCTTAGCCCCTGGTGGGCAGAACTATGGCTACACCTTC

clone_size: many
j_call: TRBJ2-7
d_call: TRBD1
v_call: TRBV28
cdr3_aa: CASSLGTGIYYEQYF
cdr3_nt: TGTGCCAGCAGTTTGGGGACAGGGATATACTACGAGCAGTACTTC

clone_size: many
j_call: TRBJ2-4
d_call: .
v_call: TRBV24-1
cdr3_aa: CATSDSSGGGLAKNIQYF
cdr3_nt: TGTGCCACCAGTGATTCTAGCGGAGGGGGCCTAGCCAAAAACATTCAGTACTTC

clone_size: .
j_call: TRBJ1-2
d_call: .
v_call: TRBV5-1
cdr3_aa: CASRLVGQPNYGYTF
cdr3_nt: TGCGCCAGCAGACTCGTAGGACAGCCCAACTATGGCTACACCTTC

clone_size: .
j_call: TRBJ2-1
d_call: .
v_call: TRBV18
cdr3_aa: CASSVNSASYNEQFF
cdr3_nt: TGTGCCAGCTCAGTAAACTCGGCCTCCTACAATGAGCAGTTCTTC

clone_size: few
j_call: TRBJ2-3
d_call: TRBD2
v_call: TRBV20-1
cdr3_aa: CSARGIAGGPTDTQYF
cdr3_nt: TGCAGTGCTCGGGGTATAGCGGGGGGACCCACAGATACGCAGTATTTT

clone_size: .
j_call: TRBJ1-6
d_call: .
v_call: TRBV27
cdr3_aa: CASSLYGGSSPLHF
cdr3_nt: TGTGCCAGCAGTTTATACGGAGGCAGTTCACCCCTCCACTTT

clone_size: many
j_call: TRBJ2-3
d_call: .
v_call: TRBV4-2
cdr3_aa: CASGPGDTQYF
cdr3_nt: TGTGCCAGCGGGCCAGGGGATACGCAGTATTTT

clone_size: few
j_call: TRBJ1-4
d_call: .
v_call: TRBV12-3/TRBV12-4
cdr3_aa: CASSPDGQTNEKLFF
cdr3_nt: TGTGCCAGCAGTCCCGACGGACAGACTAATGAAAAACTGTTTTTT

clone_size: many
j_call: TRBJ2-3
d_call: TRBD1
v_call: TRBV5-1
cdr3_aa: CASSTGQGTDTQYF
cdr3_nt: TGCGCCAGCAGCACCGGACAGGGAACAGATACGCAGTATTTT

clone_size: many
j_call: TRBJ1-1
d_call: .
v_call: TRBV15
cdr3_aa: CATSPQGRMNTEAFF
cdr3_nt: TGTGCCACCAGCCCACAGGGACGGATGAACACTGAAGCTTTCTTT

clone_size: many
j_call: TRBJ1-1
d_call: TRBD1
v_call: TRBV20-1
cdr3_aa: CSAEGTDLLNTEAFF
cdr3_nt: TGCAGCGCCGAAGGGACAGACTTACTGAACACTGAAGCTTTCTTT

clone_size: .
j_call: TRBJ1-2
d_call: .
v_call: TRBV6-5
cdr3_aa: CASSYSRGGGGYTF
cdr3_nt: TGTGCCAGCAGTTACTCGAGGGGGGGCGGTGGCTACACCTTC

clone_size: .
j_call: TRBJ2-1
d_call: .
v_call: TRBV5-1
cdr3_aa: CASSPSPGTGIYNEQFF
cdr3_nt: TGCGCCAGCAGCCCGAGTCCCGGGACGGGGATCTACAATGAGCAGTTCTTC

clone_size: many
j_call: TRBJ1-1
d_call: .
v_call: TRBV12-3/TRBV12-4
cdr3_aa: CASADSSNTEAFF
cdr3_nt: TGTGCCAGCGCCGACAGTTCGAACACTGAAGCTTTCTTT

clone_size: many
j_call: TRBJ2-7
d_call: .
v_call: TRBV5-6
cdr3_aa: CASSLSRSEQYF
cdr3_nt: TGTGCCAGCAGCTTATCACGGAGCGAGCAGTACTTC

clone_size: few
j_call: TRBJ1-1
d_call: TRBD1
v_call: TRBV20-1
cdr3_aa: CSARDPWTGQTEAFF
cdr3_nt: TGCAGTGCTAGAGATCCCTGGACAGGGCAGACTGAAGCTTTCTTT

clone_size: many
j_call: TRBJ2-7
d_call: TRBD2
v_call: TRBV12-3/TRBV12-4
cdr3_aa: CASSFRTSGRGYEQYF
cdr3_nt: TGTGCCAGCAGTTTCAGGACTAGCGGGAGGGGGTACGAGCAGTACTTC

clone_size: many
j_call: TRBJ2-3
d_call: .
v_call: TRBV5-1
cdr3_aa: CASSLALLTDTQYF
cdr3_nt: TGCGCCAGCAGCTTGGCACTACTCACAGATACGCAGTATTTT

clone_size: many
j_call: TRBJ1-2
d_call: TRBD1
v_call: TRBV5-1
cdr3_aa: CASARGQGDEYYGYTF
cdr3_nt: TGCGCCAGCGCGAGAGGACAGGGGGATGAATACTATGGCTACACCTTC

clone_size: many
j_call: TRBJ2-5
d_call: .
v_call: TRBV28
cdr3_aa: CASSRRGFLEYF
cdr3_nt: TGTGCCAGCAGCCGACGAGGGTTTCTGGAGTACTTC

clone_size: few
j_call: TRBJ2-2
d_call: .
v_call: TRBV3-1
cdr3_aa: CASSQVGSQNGELFF
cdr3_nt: TGTGCCAGCAGCCAAGTGGGCTCCCAAAACGGGGAGCTGTTTTTT

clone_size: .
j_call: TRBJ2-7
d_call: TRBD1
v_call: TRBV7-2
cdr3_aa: CASSTAGTGFYEQYF
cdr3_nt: TGTGCCAGCAGTACTGCCGGGACAGGATTCTACGAGCAGTACTTC

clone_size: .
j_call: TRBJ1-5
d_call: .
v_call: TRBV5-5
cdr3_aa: CASSYDRNQPQHF
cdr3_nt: TGTGCCAGCAGTTACGACAGAAATCAGCCCCAGCATTTT

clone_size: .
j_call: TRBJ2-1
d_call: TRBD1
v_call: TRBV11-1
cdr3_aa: CASSHQLNGDRGTYNEQFF
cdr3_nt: TGTGCCAGCAGTCACCAACTAAACGGGGACAGGGGGACTTACAATGAGCAGTTCTTC

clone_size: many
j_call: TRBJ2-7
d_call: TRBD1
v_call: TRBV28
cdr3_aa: CASSFAGQENYEQYF
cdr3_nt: TGTGCCAGCAGTTTCGCGGGACAGGAAAATTACGAGCAGTACTTC

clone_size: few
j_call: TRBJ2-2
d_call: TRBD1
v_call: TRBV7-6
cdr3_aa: CASRPGQATGELFF
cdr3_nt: TGTGCCAGCAGGCCCGGACAGGCCACCGGGGAGCTGTTTTTT

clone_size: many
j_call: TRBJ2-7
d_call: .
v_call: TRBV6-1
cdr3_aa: CASSVATGAYF
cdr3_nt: .

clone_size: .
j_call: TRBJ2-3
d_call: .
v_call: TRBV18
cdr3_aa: CASSPRDSRLYSTDTQYF
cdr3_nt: TGTGCCAGCTCACCACGAGACTCCCGCCTTTATAGCACAGATACGCAGTATTTT

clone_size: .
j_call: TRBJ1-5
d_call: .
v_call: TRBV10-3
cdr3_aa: CAISEDGSEPQHF
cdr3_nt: TGTGCCATCAGTGAGGACGGGTCGGAGCCCCAGCATTTT

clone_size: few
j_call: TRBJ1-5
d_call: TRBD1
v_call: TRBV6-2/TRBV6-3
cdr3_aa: CASTDRGLNQPQHF
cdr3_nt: TGTGCCAGCACGGACAGGGGTCTAAATCAGCCCCAGCATTTT

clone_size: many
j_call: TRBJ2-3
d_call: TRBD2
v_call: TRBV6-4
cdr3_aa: CASSPTSGGAADTQYF
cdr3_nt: TGTGCCAGCAGTCCTACTAGCGGGGGGGCCGCGGATACGCAGTATTTT

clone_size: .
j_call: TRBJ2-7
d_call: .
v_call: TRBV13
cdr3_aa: CASSLGGKSYEQYF
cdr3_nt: TGTGCCAGCAGCTTAGGTGGTAAATCCTACGAGCAGTACTTC

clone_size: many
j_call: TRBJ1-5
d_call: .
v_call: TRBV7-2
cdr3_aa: CASSSPGGNQPQHF
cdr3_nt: TGTGCCAGCAGCTCTCCGGGCGGCAATCAGCCCCAGCATTTT

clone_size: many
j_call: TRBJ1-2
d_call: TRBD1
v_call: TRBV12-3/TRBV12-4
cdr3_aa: CASRPDREGYTF
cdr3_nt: TGTGCCAGCAGACCCGACAGGGAAGGCTACACCTTC